The 11 T cell receptor beta chains below all came from one sample that was sequenced in a study of T cells in Graves' hyperthyroidism and ophthalmopathy. It was RNA transcripts that yielded the amplified TCR beta CDR3 regions. HTBI primers were used for first-round RT-PCR of the TCR CDR3. TCRdb itself ran the multiplex PCR reads through MiXCR, one entry per CDR3 protein. The sample has 300,000 to 400,000 distinct CDR3 sequences, about 13% seen once. The specimen was blood. The receptors were gathered from a woman aged 18 to 35 with Graves' hyperthyroidism.

With respect to this clonotype: A much larger clonotype is one base distant, so this may be a read error. The CDR3 spells CGASPLAVYNEQFF. CDR3 sequence (DNA): TGCGGTGCTAGTCCGCTAGCGGTCTACAATGAGCAGTTCTTC. J is TRBJ2-1 and V is TRBV20-1, with 7 bases aligning to TRBD2. CDR3 size: 14 residues. Germline V gene data show CDR1 as DFQATT and CDR2 as SNEGSKA (reference sequence).

Ten or more counts support this clonotype. The V call is TRBV28, the J call TRBJ2-4; 7 bases line up with TRBD1. This CDR3 spans 16 amino acids. CDR1 MDHEN and CDR2 SYDVKM come from the germline V gene. J gave up 5 bases and V 9 bases, and 16 bases lay outside the gene matches. This CDR3 is CASVPGGIWRENIQYF. The CDR3 region has the DNA TGTGCCAGTGTGCCAGGGGGTATTTGGCGCGAAAACATTCAGTACTTC. The whole variable domain, filled in from reference TRBV28 and TRBJ2-4, reads DVKVTQSSRYLVKRTGEKVFLECVQDMDHENMFWYRQDPGLGLRLIYFSYDVKMKEKGDIPEGYSVSREKKERFSLILESASTNQTSMYLCASVPGGIWRENIQYFGAGTRLSVL.

This clonotype was detected many times. The chain uses TRBV6-1 and TRBJ1-1; 8 bases map to TRBD1. The V gene's germline CDR1 is MNHNS and CDR2 SASEGT. V was pared by 2 bases and J by 10 bases, with 6 bases of the junction left unmatched. The CDR3 contains 13 residues. CDR3 residues: CASSERGTGGAFF. Written as DNA, the CDR3 is TGTGCCAGCAGTGAAAGGGGCACAGGGGGAGCTTTCTTT.

The table lists this clonotype with many counts. The chain's CDR3 is CASFMSGGAIDTQYF. The CDR3 region has the DNA TGTGCCAGCTTCATGAGCGGGGGGGCCATAGATACGCAGTATTTT. The chain is built from TRBV7-9 and TRBJ2-3, with TRBD2 identical over 10 bases. V lost 8 bases to trimming and J lost 5 bases; unmatched junction nucleotides: 10. The CDR3 is 15 amino acids. Per the germline V gene, CDR1 is SEHNR and CDR2 is FQNEAQ (reference sequence).

The rearrangement links TRBV18 to TRBJ1-1; TRBD1 might be the D (6 bases). This CDR3 has 14 residues. The germline V gene has CDR1 KGHSH and CDR2 LQKENI. V was trimmed by 2 bases and J by 6 bases, leaving 13 bases between them. The CDR3 DNA is TGTGCCAGCTCACCAAACCAGGGGATCTCTGAAGCTTTCTTT. This sequence encodes CASSPNQGISEAFF.

This clonotype was observed a few times. The gene calls are TRBV20-1 and TRBJ2-6; D perhaps matches TRBD1 (6 bases). Germline assignment: CDR1 DFQATT and CDR2 SNEGSKA (reference sequence). CDR3 length: 18 residues. V was shortened by 0 bases and J by 5 bases, with 20 bases between the two germline ends. The CDR3, as DNA: TGCAGTGCTAGAGACCCGACAGGAACCAGTGCTAGGGCCAACGTCCTGACTTTC. Amino acid sequence: CSARDPTGTSARANVLTF.

Ten or more counts support this clonotype. J is TRBJ1-1 and V is TRBV28; D gene uncertain. The CDR3 runs 12 residues. CDR1 is MDHEN and CDR2 is SYDVKM in the germline V gene. Trimming left V 6 bases short and J 3 bases short, with 8 bases between. CDR3 residues: CASSLMDTEAFF. In nucleotides, the CDR3 is TGTGCCAGCAGCTTAATGGACACTGAAGCTTTCTTT.

This clonotype was recorded at least ten times. The chain uses TRBV24-1 and TRBJ1-1; 9 nucleotides line up with TRBD1. The junction had 5 bases not matched to a gene; V was cut back by 3 bases and J by 4 bases. This CDR3 has 15 residues. CDR1 is KGHDR, CDR2 SFDVKD, per germline. CDR3 bases: TGTGCCACCAGTGATGGGACAGGGTCGGCCACTGAAGCTTTCTTT. Amino acids: CATSDGTGSATEAFF.

The V call is TRBV20-1, the J call TRBJ1-4; possibly TRBD1 for D (6 bases). This CDR3 spans 11 amino acids. Germline values: CDR1 DFQATT, CDR2 SNEGSKA (reference sequence). The CDR3 here is CSGQSNEKLFF. For the CDR3, the DNA is TGCTCTGGACAGTCTAATGAAAAACTGTTTTTT.

This clonotype was picked up many times. The chain joins TRBV20-1 to TRBJ2-1, with TRBD1 as a possible D gene (6 bases). CDR3 size: 14 residues. Looked up from germline, CDR1 is DFQATT and CDR2 is SNEGSKA (reference sequence). Trimming shortened V by 3 bases and J by 2 bases, and 11 bases separated the two germline ends. In DNA form, the CDR3 reads TGCAGTGCTAGTTCAGGGGCCCCCTACAATGAGCAGTTCTTC. Protein product: CSASSGAPYNEQFF.

Many counts were recorded for this clonotype. The chain couples TRBV2 to TRBJ2-7; 10 bases match TRBD2. CDR1 SNHLY and CDR2 FYNNEI come from the germline V gene. The ends lost 5 bases at V and 4 bases at J; junction bases unmatched: 5. The CDR3 length is 14 residues. The CDR3 is CASSRLAGEYEQYF. As DNA, the CDR3 is TGTGCCAGCAGTCGGCTAGCGGGAGAATACGAGCAGTACTTC.